This T cell receptor beta chain originates from a study of cytomegalovirus exposure and HLA in healthy donors. For this clone: Its antigen is as yet unknown.

Trimming removed 4 bases from V and 9 bases from J, with 14 bases in between. Germline values: CDR1 SGHRS, CDR2 YFSETQ. The CDR3 loop spans 14 amino acids. Findings and caveats of the study: In presence/absence analyses, roughly uniform sequencing depth across donors was assumed.

PCR amplification relied on 60 Vbeta primers (plus 13 Jbeta primers). The repertoire was sequenced with immunoSEQ multiplex PCR; TCRdb's copy has only in-frame clones and lacks some. The data contain 85,000 to 100,000 clones, around 80% of them singletons. The chain employs TRBV5-1 and TRBJ1-6, with D tentatively TRBD1 (5 bases). This TCR was recovered from a human donor in good health. Source material: PBMCs. The CDR3 sequence: CASSASGPISPLHF. The CDR3 DNA is TGCGCCAGCAGCGCGTCAGGGCCGATTTCACCCCTCCACTTT.